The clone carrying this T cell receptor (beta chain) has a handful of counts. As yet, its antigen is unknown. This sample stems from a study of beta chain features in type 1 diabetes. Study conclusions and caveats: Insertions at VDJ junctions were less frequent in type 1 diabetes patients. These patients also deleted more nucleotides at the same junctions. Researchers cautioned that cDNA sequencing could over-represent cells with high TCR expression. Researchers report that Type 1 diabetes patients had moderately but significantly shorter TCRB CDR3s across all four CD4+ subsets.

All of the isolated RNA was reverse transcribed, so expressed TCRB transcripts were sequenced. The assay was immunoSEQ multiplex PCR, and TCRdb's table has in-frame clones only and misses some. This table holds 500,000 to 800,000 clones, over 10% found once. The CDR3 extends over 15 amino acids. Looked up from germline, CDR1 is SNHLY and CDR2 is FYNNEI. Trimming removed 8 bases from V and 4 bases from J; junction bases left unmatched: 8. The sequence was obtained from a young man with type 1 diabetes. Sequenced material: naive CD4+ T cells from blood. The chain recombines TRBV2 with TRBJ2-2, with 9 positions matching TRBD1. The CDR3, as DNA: TGTGCCAGCCAACCGGGACAGGGTGGCACCGGGGAGCTGTTTTTT. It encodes CASQPGQGGTGELFF.